This TCR beta chain comes out of a study of blood T cell repertoires in COVID-19. Background on the study: Collection of acute and convalescent COVID-19 samples took place in the United States, Italy and Spain.

Germline V gene data show CDR1 as SGHTA and CDR2 as FQGNSA. Trimming at V came to 1 base and at J to 8 bases, leaving 3 bases not matched to a gene. CDR3 length: 15 amino acids. The table came from immunoSEQ multiplex PCR; TCRdb's copy has only in-frame clones and leaves some out. The sample lists more than 200,000 clones, 86% seen once, with roughly 2% in the top ten. The receptor's source is a man aged 25 to 40 with active or convalescent COVID-19. The genes are TRBV7-2 and TRBJ1-6, with 9 bases that match TRBD1. Sequencing was performed on peripheral blood. This CDR3 is CASSLVTGGDSPLHF. CDR3 nucleotides: TGTGCCAGCAGCTTAGTTACAGGGGGCGATTCACCCCTCCACTTT.